The clone carrying this T cell receptor (beta chain) was observed a few times. Germline CDR1 reads SGHRS; CDR2 reads YFSETQ. The CDR3 loop spans 14 amino acids. V lost 0 bases to trimming and J lost 8 bases, with 12 bases between them. The data were obtained in a study of CD8+ T cells in alopecia areata. Extracted RNA was reverse transcribed, and the resulting cDNA served as sequencing template. Here immunoSEQ multiplex PCR was the method, and the copy in TCRdb shows in-frame clones only, minus some. Among more than 90,000 clones listed, around 50% were seen once. Treatment meaning: oral pan-JAK inhibitor, 5-10 mg twice daily.

Specimen: CD8+ T cells sorted from blood, collected at week 24, from a patient treated with tofacitinib. The TCR sequence derives from a human donor with alopecia areata. The V call is TRBV5-1, the J call TRBJ2-1, with D unresolved. The CDR3 spells CASSLVTLGDEQFF. The CDR3 coding sequence is TGCGCCAGCAGCTTGGTAACCCTCGGAGATGAGCAGTTCTTC.